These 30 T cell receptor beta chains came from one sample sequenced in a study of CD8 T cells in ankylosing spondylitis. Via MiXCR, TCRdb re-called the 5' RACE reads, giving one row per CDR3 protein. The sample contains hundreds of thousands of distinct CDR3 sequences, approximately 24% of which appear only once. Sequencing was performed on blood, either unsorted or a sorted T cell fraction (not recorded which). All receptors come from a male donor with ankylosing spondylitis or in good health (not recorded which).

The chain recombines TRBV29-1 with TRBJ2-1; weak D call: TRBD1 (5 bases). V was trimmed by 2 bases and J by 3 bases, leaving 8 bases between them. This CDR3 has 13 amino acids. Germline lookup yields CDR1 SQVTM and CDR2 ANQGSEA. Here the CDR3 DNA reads TGCAGCGTTGAAAGGGGCGGCTACAATGAGCAGTTCTTC. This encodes CSVERGGYNEQFF.

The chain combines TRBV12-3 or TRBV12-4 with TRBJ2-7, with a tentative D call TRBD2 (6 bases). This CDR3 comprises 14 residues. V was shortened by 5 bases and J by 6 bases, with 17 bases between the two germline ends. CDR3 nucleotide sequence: TGTGCCAGCAGTCCCCGACAGATGGGACTCGAGCAGTACTTC. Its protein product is CASSPRQMGLEQYF.

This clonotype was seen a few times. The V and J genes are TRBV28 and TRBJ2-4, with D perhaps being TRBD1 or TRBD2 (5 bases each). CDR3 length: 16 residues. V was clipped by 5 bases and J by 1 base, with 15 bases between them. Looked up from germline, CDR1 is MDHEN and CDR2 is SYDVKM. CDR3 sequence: CASSPLGARAKNIQYF. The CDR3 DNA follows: TGTGCCAGCAGTCCCCTCGGGGCTCGGGCCAAAAACATTCAGTACTTC.

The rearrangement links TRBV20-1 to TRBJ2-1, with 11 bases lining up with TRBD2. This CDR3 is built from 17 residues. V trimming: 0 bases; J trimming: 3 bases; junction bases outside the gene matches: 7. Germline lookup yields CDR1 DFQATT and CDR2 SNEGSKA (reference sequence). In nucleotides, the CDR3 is TGCAGTGCTAGAGATCCCAGACTAGCGGGAAACTACAATGAGCAGTTCTTC. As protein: CSARDPRLAGNYNEQFF.

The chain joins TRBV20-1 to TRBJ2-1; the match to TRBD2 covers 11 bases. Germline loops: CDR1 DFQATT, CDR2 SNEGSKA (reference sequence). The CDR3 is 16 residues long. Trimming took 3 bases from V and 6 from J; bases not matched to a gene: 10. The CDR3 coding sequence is TGCAGTGCTAGGGACCCATGGGGACTAGCGGTCAATGAGCAGTTCTTC. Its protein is CSARDPWGLAVNEQFF.

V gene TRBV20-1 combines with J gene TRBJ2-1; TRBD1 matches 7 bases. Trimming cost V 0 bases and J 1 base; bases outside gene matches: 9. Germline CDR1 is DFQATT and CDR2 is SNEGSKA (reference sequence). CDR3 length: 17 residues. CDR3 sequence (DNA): TGCAGTGCTAGAGAAATCCGAGGGGGCACTTCCTACAATGAGCAGTTCTTC. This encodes CSAREIRGGTSYNEQFF.

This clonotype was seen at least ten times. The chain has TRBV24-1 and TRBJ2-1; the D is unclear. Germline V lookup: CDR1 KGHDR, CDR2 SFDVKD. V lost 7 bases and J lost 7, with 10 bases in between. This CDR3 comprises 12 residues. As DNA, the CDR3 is TGTGCCACCAGAAATGAAGGGAATGAGCAGTTCTTC. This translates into CATRNEGNEQFF.

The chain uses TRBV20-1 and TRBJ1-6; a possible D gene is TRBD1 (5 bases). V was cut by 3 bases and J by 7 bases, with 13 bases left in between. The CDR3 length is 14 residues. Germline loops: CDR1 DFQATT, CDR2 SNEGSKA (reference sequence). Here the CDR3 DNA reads TGCAGTGCTAGCCCTAGGGGAACGAATTCACCCCTCCACTTT. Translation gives CSASPRGTNSPLHF.

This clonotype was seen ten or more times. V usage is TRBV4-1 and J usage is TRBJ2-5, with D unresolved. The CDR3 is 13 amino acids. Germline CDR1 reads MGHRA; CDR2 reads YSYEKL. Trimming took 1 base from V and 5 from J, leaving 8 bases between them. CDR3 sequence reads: CASSQALRETQYF. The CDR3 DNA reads TGCGCCAGCAGCCAAGCTTTGAGGGAGACCCAGTACTTC.

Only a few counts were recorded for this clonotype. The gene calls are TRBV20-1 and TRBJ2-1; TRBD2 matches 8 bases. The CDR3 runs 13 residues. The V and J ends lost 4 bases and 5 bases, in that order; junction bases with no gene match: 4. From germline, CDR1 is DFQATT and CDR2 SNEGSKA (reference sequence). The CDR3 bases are TGCAGTGCTAATAGCGGGAACGACAATGAGCAGTTCTTC. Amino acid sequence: CSANSGNDNEQFF.

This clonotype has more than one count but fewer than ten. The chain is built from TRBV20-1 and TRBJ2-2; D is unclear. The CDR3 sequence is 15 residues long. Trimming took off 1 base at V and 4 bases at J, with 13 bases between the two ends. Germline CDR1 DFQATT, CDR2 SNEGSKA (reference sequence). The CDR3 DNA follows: TGCAGTGCTAGAGGTGGGCAGCGACTCACCGGGGAGCTGTTTTTT. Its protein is CSARGGQRLTGELFF.

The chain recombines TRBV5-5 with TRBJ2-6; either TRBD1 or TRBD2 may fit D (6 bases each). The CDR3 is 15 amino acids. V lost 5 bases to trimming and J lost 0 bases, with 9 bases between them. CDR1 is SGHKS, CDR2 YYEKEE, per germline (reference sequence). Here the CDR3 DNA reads TGTGCCAGCAGTCGGGGGCTCTCTGGGGCCAACGTCCTGACTTTC. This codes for CASSRGLSGANVLTF.

DNA of the CDR3: TGTGCCAGCAGCTTAAGTATCTACAATGAGCAGTTCTTC. As protein: CASSLSIYNEQFF. The chain recombines TRBV7-3 with TRBJ2-1; D is unclear. V shed 1 base and J shed 3 bases, with 4 bases lying between them. This CDR3 has 13 residues. CDR1 and CDR2 (germline): SGHTA, FQGTGA. Combining the CDR3 with reference TRBV7-3 and TRBJ2-1 gives the whole variable domain GAGVSQTPSNKVTEKGKYVELRCDPISGHTALYWYRQSLGQGPEFLIYFQGTGAADDSGLPNDRFFAVRPEGSVSTLKIQRTERGDSAVYLCASSLSIYNEQFFGPGTRLTVL.

This CDR3 is CAISPSLAIFYEQYF. CDR3 in DNA: TGTGCCATCAGTCCGTCTCTAGCGATATTCTACGAGCAGTACTTC. The chain recombines TRBV10-3 with TRBJ2-7; the D gene is possibly TRBD2 (6 bases). Per the germline V gene, CDR1 is ENHRY and CDR2 is SYGVKD. Between the trimmed V and J ends, which lost 5 bases and 3 bases, there was a span of 17 bases. The CDR3 runs 15 residues.

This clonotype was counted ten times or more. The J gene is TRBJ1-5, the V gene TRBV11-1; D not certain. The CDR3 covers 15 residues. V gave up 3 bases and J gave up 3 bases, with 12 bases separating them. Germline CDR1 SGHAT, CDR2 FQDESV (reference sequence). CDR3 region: CASSFGLAVNQPQHF. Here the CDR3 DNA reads TGTGCCAGCAGCTTTGGCTTGGCCGTCAATCAGCCCCAGCATTTT.

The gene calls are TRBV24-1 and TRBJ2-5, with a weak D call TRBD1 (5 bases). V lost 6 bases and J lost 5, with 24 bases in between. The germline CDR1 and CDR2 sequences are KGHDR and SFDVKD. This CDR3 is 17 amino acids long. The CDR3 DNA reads TGTGCCACCAGTAGGGCAGGGCAGGTAGAAGTCGAGGAGACCCAGTACTTC. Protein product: CATSRAGQVEVEETQYF.

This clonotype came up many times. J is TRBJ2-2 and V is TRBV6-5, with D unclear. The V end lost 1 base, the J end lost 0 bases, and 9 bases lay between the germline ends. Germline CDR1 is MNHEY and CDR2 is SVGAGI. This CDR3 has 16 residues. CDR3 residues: CASSYFANSNTGELFF. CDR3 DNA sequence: TGTGCCAGCAGTTACTTCGCTAACTCGAACACCGGGGAGCTGTTTTTT.

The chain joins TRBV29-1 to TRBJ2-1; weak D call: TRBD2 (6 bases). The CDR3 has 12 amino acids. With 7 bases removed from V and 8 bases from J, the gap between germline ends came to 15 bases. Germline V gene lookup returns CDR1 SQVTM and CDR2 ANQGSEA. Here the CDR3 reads CSARLEIDEQFF. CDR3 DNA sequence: TGCAGCGCTAGACTAGAGATCGATGAGCAGTTCTTC.

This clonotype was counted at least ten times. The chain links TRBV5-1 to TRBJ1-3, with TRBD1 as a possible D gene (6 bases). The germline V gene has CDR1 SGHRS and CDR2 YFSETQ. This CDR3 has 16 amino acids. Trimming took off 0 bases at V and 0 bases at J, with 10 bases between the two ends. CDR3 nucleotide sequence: TGCGCCAGCAGCTTGGCGGGGGCTTTCTCTGGAAACACCATATATTTT. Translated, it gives CASSLAGAFSGNTIYF.

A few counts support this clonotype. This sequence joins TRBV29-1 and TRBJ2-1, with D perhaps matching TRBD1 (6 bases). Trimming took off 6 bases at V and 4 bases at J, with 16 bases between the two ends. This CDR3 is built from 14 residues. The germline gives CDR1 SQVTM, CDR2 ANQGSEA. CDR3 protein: CSVGSGTQYNEQFF. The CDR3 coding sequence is TGCAGCGTCGGATCCGGGACACAATACAATGAGCAGTTCTTC.

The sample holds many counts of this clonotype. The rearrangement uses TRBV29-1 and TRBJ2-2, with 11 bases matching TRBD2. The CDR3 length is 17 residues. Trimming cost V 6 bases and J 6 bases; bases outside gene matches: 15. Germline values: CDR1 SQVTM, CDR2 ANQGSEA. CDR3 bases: TGCAGCGTCCGCTTGGGGCTAGCGGGAGGTCCGCCCGGGGAGCTGTTTTTT. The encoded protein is CSVRLGLAGGPPGELFF.

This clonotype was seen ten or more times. The CDR3 here is CASSRDRVDNEQFF. CDR3 DNA sequence: TGTGCCAGCAGCCGGGACAGGGTTGACAATGAGCAGTTCTTC. The gene calls are TRBV11-2 and TRBJ2-1; 9 bases are a match to TRBD1. Trimming cost V 5 bases and J 5 bases; bases outside gene matches: 4. This CDR3 spans 14 amino acids. Germline lookup yields CDR1 SGHAT and CDR2 FQNNGV.

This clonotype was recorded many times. The CDR3 DNA reads as TGCGCCAGCAGCTTGGTAGCGGGAAGCGCCTACGAGCAGTACTTC. Protein product: CASSLVAGSAYEQYF. This chain links TRBV5-1 with TRBJ2-7, with 8 bases fitting TRBD2. This CDR3 is built from 15 residues. CDR1 and CDR2 (germline): SGHRS, YFSETQ. V lost 0 bases and J lost 2; bases outside the gene matches: 4.

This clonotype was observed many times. The CDR3 nucleotides read TGTGCCAGCAGACGGACTAGCGGGGGGAGCTCCTACAATGAGCAGTTCTTC. Its translation: CASRRTSGGSSYNEQFF. The J gene is TRBJ2-1, the V gene TRBV27; 14 positions agree with TRBD2. The V gene's germline CDR1 is MNHEY and CDR2 SMNVEV (reference sequence). This CDR3 comprises 17 residues. The V gene end was trimmed by 6 bases and the J gene end by 0 bases; junction bases not matched to a gene: 4.

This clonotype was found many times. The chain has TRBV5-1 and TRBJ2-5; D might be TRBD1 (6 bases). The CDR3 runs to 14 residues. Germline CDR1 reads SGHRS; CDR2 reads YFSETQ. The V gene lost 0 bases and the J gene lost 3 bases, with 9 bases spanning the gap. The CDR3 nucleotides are TGCGCCAGCAGCTTGGGCCCAGGGGAAGAGACCCAGTACTTC. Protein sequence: CASSLGPGEETQYF.

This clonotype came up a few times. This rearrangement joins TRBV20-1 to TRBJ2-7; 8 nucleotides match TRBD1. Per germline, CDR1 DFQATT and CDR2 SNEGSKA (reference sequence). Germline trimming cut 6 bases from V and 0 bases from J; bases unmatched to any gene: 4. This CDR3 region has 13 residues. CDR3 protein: CSAGQGLSYEQYF. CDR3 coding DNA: TGCAGTGCCGGACAGGGCCTCTCCTACGAGCAGTACTTC.

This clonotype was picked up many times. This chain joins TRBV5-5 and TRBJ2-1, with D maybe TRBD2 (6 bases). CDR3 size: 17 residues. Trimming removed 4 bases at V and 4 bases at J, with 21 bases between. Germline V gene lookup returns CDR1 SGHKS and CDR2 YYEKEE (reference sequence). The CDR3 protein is CASSAHPTLGGYNEQFF. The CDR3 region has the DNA TGTGCCAGCAGCGCACACCCCACGTTGGGAGGTTACAATGAGCAGTTCTTC. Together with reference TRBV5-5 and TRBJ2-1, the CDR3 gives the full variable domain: DAGVTQSPTHLIKTRGQQVTLRCSPISGHKSVSWYQQVLGQGPQFIFQYYEKEERGRGNFPDRFSARQFPNYSSELNVNALLLGDSALYLCASSAHPTLGGYNEQFFGPGTRLTVL.

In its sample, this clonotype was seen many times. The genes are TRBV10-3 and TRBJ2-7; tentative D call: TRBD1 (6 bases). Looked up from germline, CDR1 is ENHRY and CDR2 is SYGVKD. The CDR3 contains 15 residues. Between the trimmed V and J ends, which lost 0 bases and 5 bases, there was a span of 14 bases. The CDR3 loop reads CAISESESGVHEQYF. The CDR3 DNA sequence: TGTGCCATCAGTGAGTCGGAATCAGGGGTCCACGAGCAGTACTTC.

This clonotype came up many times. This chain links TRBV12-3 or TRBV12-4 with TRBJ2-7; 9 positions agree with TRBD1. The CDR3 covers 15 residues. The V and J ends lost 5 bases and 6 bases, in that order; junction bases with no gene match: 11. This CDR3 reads CASSPPPGQGLEQYF. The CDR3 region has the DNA TGTGCCAGCAGTCCCCCCCCGGGACAGGGACTCGAGCAGTACTTC.

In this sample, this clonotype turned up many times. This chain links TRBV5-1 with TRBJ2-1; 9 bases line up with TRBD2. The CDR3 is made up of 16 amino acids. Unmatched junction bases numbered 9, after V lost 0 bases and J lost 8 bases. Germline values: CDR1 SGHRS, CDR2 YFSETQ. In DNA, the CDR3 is TGCGCCAGCAGCTTGGGGCTAGCGGGGTCCTTGGATGAGCAGTTCTTC. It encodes CASSLGLAGSLDEQFF.